This T cell receptor beta chain stems from a study of neurological immune-mediated disorders. General observations from the study: Expanded clones shared no identical CDR3 amino acid sequences across subjects, which suggested private TCR-beta repertoires in all groups.

The CDR3 consists of 16 residues. The germline V gene encodes CDR1 DFQATT and CDR2 SNEGSKA (reference sequence). The V and J ends lost 3 bases and 2 bases, in that order; junction bases with no gene match: 11. As for time point: longitudinal time-point 3. The unsorted libraries were prepared from 2 million PBMCs (stored at -80 C). The team produced cDNA through 5'RACE using 10-nucleotide random UMIs. TCRdb analysed the 5' RACE reads with MiXCR anew, one entry per CDR3 protein. The table records some 43,000 distinct CDR3 sequences, 9.5% to 15% of them present only once. There are many counts of this clonotype. What it binds is unknown.

The genes are TRBV20-1 and TRBJ2-5; 8 bases line up with TRBD2. Sequencing was done on a sample of PBMCs. This sequence originates from a male donor with HTLV-1-associated myelopathy (HAM/TSP). The CDR3 is CSASIPTGGLQETQYF. The CDR3 coding sequence is TGCAGTGCTAGCATCCCGACGGGGGGGTTACAAGAGACCCAGTACTTC.